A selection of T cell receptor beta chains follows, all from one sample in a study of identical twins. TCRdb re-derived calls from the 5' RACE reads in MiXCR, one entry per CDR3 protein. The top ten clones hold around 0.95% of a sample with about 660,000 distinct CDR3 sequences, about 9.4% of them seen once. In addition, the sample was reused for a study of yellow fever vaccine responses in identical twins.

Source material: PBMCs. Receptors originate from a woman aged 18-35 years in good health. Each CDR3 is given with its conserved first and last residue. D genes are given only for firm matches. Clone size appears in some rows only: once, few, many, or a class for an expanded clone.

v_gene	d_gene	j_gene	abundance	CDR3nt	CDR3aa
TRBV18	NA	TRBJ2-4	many	TGTGCCAGCTCACCCTCCACGGACGGAAACATTCAGTACTTC	CASSPSTDGNIQYF
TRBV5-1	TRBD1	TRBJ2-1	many	TGCGCCAGCTCCTTTCCGGGACAGGGCTACAATGAGCAGTTCTTC	CASSFPGQGYNEQFF
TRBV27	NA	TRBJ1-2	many	TGTGCCAGCAGTTTAGCGGACAGCTATGGCTACACCTTC	CASSLADSYGYTF
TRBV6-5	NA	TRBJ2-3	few	TGTGCCAGCAGTCTCACCGATAACACAGATACGCAGTATTTT	CASSLTDNTDTQYF
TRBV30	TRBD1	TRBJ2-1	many	TGTGCCTGGAGTGTACTGGTAGGGGGCACCTACAATGAGCAGTTCTTC	CAWSVLVGGTYNEQFF
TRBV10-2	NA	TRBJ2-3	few	TGCGCCAATGGGACGTATACGCAGTATTTT	CANGTYTQYF
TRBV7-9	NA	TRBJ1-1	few	TGTGCCAGCAGCTTCACTGGGTATTCGGCTTTCTTT	CASSFTGYSAFF
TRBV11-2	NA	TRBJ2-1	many	TGTGCCAGCAGCTTGGATCGGGGTAATGAGCAGTTCTTC	CASSLDRGNEQFF
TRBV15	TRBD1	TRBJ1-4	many	TGTGCCACCAGAAGGACAGGGTATATGGAAAAACTGTTTTTT	CATRRTGYMEKLFF
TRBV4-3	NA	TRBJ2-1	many	TGCGCCAGCAGCCCCTTACAGGGCGGGATCGATGAGCAGTTCTTC	CASSPLQGGIDEQFF
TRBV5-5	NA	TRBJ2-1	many	TGTGCCAGCAGCTTGGGCGTGGGGATGAGCTCCTACAATGAGCAGTTCTTC	CASSLGVGMSSYNEQFF
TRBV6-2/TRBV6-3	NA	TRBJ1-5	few	TGTGCCAGCAGTTACTCGGCAGACCATCAGCCCCAGCATTTT	CASSYSADHQPQHF
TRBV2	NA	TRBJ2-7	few	TGTGCCAGCAGTGGACCCAATACCTACGAGCAGTACTTC	CASSGPNTYEQYF
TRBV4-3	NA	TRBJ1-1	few	TGCGCCAGCAGGATAGGGGGAATTATGAACACTGAAGCTTTCTTT	CASRIGGIMNTEAFF
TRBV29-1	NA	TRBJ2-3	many	TGCAGCGTTGCGGGCGGGAGCACAGATACGCAGTATTTT	CSVAGGSTDTQYF
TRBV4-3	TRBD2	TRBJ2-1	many	TGCGCCAGCAGCCCCAGCGGGGCACGTGCCTACAATGAGCAGTTCTTC	CASSPSGARAYNEQFF
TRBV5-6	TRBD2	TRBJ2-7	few	TGTGCCAGCAGCACCGGGGTAGCGGGGAGCCACGAGCAGTACTTC	CASSTGVAGSHEQYF
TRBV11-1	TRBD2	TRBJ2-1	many	TGTGCCAGCAGCGTTAGCGGGACGAATGAGCAGTTCTTC	CASSVSGTNEQFF
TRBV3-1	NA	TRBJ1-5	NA	TGTGCCAGCAGCCAAGATGGCCCGGGCAATCAGCCCCAGCATTTT	CASSQDGPGNQPQHF
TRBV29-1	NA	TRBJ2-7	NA	TGCAGCGCCACTAGCTCTAACTACGAGCAGTACTTC	CSATSSNYEQYF
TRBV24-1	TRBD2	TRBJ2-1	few	TGTGCCACCGGGAGCGGGACTTACAATGAGCAGTTCTTC	CATGSGTYNEQFF
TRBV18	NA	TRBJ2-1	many	TGTGCCAGCTCACCACAGAGCTCCTACAATGAGCAGTTCTTC	CASSPQSSYNEQFF
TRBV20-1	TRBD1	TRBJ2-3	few	TGCAGTCCGCGTGGGGGACAGGGGGATACGCAGTATTTT	CSPRGGQGDTQYF
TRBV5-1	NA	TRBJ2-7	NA	TGCGCCAGCAGCCCCTCCCCCGGGGGGCTTGGCGAGCAGTACTTC	CASSPSPGGLGEQYF
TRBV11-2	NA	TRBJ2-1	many	TGTGCCAGCAGATCGGGGCGCGGCAGCTCCTACAATGAGCAGTTCTTC	CASRSGRGSSYNEQFF
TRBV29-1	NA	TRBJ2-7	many	TGCAGCGTTGAAGATCGGGTATCGGCCTCCTACGAGCAGTACTTC	CSVEDRVSASYEQYF
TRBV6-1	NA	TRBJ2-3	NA	TGTGCCAGCGGATCCGAGGGCAGGGGTTCATATACGCAGTATTTT	CASGSEGRGSYTQYF
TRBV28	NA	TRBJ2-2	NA	TGTGCCAGCACCAAGGGATCAGGGGCCAACACCGGGGAGCTGTTTTTT	CASTKGSGANTGELFF
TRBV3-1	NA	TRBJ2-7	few	TGTGCCAGCAGCCCCCGAGCAGCAACCTACGAGCAGTACTTC	CASSPRAATYEQYF
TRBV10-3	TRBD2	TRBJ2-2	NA	TGTGCCATCAGTGGGGAGGGGAACACCGGGGAGCTGTTTTTT	CAISGEGNTGELFF
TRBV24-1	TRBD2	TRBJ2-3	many	TGTGCCACCAGTGTAAGGGAGTTAAGGCGGGGGAAAACCACAGATACGCAGTATTTT	CATSVRELRRGKTTDTQYF
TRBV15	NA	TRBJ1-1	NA	TGTGCCACCAGTCGAGCCCCGAACACTGAAGCTTTCTTT	CATSRAPNTEAFF
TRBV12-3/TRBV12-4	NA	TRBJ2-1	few	TGTGCCAGCAGTCCCGGGACTGGGGGCGTCGGTGAGCAGTTCTTC	CASSPGTGGVGEQFF
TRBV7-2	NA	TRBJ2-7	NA	TGTGCCAGCAGACCTACCCCCGAGGACCTAACCTACGAGCAGTACTTC	CASRPTPEDLTYEQYF
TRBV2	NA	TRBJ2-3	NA	TGTGCCAGCAGTGAAGTGGGCACGGGAAGCACAGATACGCAGTATTTT	CASSEVGTGSTDTQYF
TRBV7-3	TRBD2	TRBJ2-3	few	TGTGCCAGCAGCTTAACCCCGACTAGCGGGGCCACAGATACGCAGTATTTT	CASSLTPTSGATDTQYF
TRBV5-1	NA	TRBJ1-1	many	TGTGCCAGCAGCTTAGCGGGACAGAACACTGAAGCTTTCTTT	CASSLAGQNTEAFF
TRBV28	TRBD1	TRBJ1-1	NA	TGTGCCAGCAGAGGCGACAGGGAACGAGGCGGCACTGAAGCTTTCTTT	CASRGDRERGGTEAFF
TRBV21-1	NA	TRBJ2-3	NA	TGTGCCAGCAGCAAAGTCTTGGCAGGAGATTTAAACACAGATACGCAGTATTTT	CASSKVLAGDLNTDTQYF
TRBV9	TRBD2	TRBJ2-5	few	TGTGCCAGCACGGCTAGCGGGGGGACTCGGGAGACCCAGTACTTC	CASTASGGTRETQYF
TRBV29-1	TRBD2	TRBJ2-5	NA	TGCAGCGGTGGACTAGCGGGAGCAAAAGAGACCCAGTACTTC	CSGGLAGAKETQYF
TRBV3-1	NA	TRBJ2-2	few	TGTGCCAGCAGCCCCCAGCAGACCTACACCGGGGAGCTGTTTTTT	CASSPQQTYTGELFF
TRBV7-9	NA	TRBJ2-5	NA	TGTGCCAGCAGCCCGACCTCGAGGGCAGGCGTGGAGACCCAGTACTTC	CASSPTSRAGVETQYF
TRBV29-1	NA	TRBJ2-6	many	TGCAGCGTTGTAGGGGATGGGGCCAACGTCCTGACTTTC	CSVVGDGANVLTF
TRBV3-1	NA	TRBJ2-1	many	TGTGCCAGCAGAGGAGGGAATGAGCAGTTCTTC	CASRGGNEQFF
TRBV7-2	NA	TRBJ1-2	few	TGTGCCAGCAGCTTAACTGGGACCGTCGACTATGGCTACACCTTC	CASSLTGTVDYGYTF
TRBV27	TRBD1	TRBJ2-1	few	TGTGCCAGCAGTAGACGACAGGGGCCCTACAATGAGCAGTTCTTC	CASSRRQGPYNEQFF
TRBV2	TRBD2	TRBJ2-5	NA	TGTGCCAGCATTAGCGGGGGGGCCGGAGAGACCCAGTACTTC	CASISGGAGETQYF